The clone carrying this T cell receptor beta chain has more than one count but fewer than ten. The record originates from a study of blood T cell repertoires in COVID-19. Study at large: There were acute and convalescent COVID-19 samples, and they came from the United States, Italy and Spain. Sample material is recorded as cDNA or gDNA derived from T cells, B-cell-depleted T cells, or PBMCs.

Authors' data handling: The authors estimated nucleated cell counts from reference gene primer amplification. Method: immunoSEQ multiplex PCR; TCRdb's copy keeps in-frame clones and lacks some. That table furnishes V, J and clone size, whereas the DNA furnished D and trimming. The data show 190,000 or so clones, 82% seen once. The CDR3 length is 13 residues. V was cut by 2 bases and J by 5 bases, with 8 bases left in between. CDR1 and CDR2 (germline): SGHKS, YYEKEE (reference sequence). Sequencing was done on a sample of peripheral blood. This chain connects TRBV5-5 to TRBJ1-5, with a weak D call TRBD1 (5 bases). The receptor's source is a human donor with acute or convalescent COVID-19. The donor label of this sample is uncertain. The CDR3: CASSFWGDQPQHF. The DNA for the CDR3 is TGTGCCAGCAGCTTTTGGGGGGATCAGCCCCAGCATTTT. The full variable domain, its missing parts supplied by reference TRBV5-5 and TRBJ1-5, is DAGVTQSPTHLIKTRGQQVTLRCSPISGHKSVSWYQQVLGQGPQFIFQYYEKEERGRGNFPDRFSARQFPNYSSELNVNALLLGDSALYLCASSFWGDQPQHFGDGTRLSIL.